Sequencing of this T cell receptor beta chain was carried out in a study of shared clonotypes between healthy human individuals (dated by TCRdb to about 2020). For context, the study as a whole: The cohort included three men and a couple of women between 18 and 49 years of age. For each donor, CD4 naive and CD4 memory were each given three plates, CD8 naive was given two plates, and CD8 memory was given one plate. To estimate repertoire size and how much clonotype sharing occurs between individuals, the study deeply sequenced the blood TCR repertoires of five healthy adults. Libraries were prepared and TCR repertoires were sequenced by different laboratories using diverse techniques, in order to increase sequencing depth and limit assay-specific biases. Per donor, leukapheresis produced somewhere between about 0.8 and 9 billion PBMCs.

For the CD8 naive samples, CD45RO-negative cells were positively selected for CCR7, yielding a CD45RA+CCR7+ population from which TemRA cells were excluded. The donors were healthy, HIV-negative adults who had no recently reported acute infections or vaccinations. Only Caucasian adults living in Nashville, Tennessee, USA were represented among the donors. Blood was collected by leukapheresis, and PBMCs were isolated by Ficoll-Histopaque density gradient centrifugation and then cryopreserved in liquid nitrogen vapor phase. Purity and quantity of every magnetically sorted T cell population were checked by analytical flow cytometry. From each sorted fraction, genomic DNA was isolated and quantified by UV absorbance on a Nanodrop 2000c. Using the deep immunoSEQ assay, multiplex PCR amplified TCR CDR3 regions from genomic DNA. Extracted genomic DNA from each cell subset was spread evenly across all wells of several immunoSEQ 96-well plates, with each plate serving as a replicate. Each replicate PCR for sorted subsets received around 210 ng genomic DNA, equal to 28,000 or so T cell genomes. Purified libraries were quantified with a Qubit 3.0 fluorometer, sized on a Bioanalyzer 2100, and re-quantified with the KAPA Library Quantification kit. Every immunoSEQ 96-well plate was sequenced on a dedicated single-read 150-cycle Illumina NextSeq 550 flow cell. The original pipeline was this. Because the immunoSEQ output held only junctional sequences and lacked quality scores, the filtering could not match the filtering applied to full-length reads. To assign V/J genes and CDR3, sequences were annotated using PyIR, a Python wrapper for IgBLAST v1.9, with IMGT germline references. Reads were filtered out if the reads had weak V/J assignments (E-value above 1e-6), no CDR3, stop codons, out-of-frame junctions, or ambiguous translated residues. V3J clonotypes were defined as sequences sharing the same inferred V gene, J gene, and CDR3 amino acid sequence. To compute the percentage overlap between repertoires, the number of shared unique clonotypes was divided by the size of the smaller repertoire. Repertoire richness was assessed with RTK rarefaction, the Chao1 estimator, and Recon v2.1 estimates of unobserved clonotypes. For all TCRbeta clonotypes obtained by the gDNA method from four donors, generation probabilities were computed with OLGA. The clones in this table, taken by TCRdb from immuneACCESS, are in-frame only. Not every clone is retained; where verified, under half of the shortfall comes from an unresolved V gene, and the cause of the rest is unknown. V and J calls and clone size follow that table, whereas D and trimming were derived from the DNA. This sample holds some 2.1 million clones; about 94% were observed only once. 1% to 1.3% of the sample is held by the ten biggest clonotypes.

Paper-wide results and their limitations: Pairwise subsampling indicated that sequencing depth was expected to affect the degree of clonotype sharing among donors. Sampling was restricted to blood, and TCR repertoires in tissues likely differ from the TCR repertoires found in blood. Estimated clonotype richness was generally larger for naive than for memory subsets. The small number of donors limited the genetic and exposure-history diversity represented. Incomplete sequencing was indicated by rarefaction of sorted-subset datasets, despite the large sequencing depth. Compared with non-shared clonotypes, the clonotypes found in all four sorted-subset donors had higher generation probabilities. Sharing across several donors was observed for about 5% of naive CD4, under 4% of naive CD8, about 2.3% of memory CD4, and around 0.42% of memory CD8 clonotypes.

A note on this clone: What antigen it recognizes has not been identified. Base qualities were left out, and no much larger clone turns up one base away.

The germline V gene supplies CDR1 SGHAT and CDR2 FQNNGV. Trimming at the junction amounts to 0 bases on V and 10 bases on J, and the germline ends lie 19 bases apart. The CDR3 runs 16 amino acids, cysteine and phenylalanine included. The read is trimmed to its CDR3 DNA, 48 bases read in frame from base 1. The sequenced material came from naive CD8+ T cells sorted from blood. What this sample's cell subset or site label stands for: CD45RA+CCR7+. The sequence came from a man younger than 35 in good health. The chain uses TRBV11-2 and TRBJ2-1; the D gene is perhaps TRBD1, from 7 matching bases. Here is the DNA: TGTGCCAGCAGCTTAGATCCGGACAGGTCAGGGAGGGAGCAGTTCTTC. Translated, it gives CASSLDPDRSGREQFF.